One and the same sample provided the 9 T cell receptor beta chains below, sequenced in a study of T cells expressing NK-cell markers. TCRdb reprocessed the 5' RACE reads and stores each CDR3 protein as one record, lacking DNA. This repertoire comprises about half a million distinct CDR3 sequences; its ten largest clones make up approximately 1.4%. The material sequenced was blood T cells: a sorted CD56 or NKG2C T cell subset, CD4+ or CD8+ T cells, or bulk PBMC T cells (not recorded which). The origin of the receptors is a woman in her fifties or sixties in good health.

This chain connects TRBV4-1 to TRBJ2-1; TCRdb selects TRBD1, and the lack of DNA leaves this call unchecked. The germline V gene encodes CDR1 MGHRA and CDR2 YSYEKL. This CDR3 contains 17 residues. The CDR3 loop is CASSQEVRLGGWNEQFF.

This rearrangement joins TRBV21-1 to TRBJ1-1. TRBV21-1 represents a pseudogene. The CDR3 is 18 residues long. CDR3 protein: CASSKGQVQADLDTEAFF.

V gene TRBV11-3 combines with J gene TRBJ2-3; TCRdb indicates TRBD2, and absent DNA this call remains unverified. Germline V gene lookup returns CDR1 SGHNT and CDR2 YENEEA. The CDR3 has 19 amino acids. The CDR3 loop is CASSPSGSGGPSSADTQYF.

The rearrangement uses TRBV20-1 and TRBJ2-1; TCRdb names TRBD2, which stays unverified in the absence of DNA. The length of the CDR3 is 15 residues. Germline assignment: CDR1 DFQATT and CDR2 SNEGSKA (reference sequence). The CDR3 here is CSAGPGLAGINEQFF.

CDR3 region: CASSARAGTVTDTQYF. The chain uses TRBV9 and TRBJ2-3; TCRdb indicates TRBD2, and absent DNA this call remains unverified. This CDR3 contains 16 residues. CDR1 is SGDLS, CDR2 YYNGEE, per germline.

This chain connects TRBV20-1 to TRBJ1-6; no DNA is available, so the TRBD1 call from TCRdb remains unchecked. There are 16 residues in the CDR3. Germline CDR1 and CDR2: DFQATT and SNEGSKA (reference sequence). The CDR3 loop reads CSAQLDRGTNNSPLHF.

J is TRBJ2-3 and V is TRBV12-3 or TRBV12-4; the D call from TCRdb, TRBD2, cannot be confirmed without DNA. The CDR3 covers 17 residues. The chain's CDR3 is CASSFWAGVLPADTQYF.

The V and J genes are TRBV6-5 and TRBJ2-1. The germline CDR1 and CDR2 sequences are MNHEY and SVGAGI. The CDR3 is 16 amino acids. The CDR3 spells CASSYSSRGPYNEQFF.

The V and J genes are TRBV29-1 and TRBJ2-7; TCRdb's D gene call, TRBD1, goes unchecked for lack of DNA. Germline assignment: CDR1 SQVTM and CDR2 ANQGSEA. The CDR3 consists of 13 residues. This CDR3 is CSVGDKGSGEQYF.